This entry lists 12 T cell receptor beta chains sequenced from one sample in a study of CD8+ T cells in alopecia areata. Extracted from the samples, RNA was reverse transcribed into cDNA to serve as the sequencing template. The method was immunoSEQ multiplex PCR; TCRdb's version includes in-frame clones alone and lacks a portion of them. The sample lists about 180,000 clones, 63% occurring once. The source was CD4+ T cells sorted from blood, collected at week 0. These receptors came from a human donor with alopecia areata.

This clone was counted once. V gene TRBV30 combines with J gene TRBJ1-2; D is ambiguous. Germline lookup yields CDR1 GTSNPN and CDR2 SVGIG (reference sequence). Trimming cost V 4 bases and J 2 bases, with 14 bases left between them. The CDR3 sequence is 14 residues long. The CDR3 coding sequence is TGTGCCTGGACCCAATCCGGGATGAACTATGGCTACACCTTC. This translates into CAWTQSGMNYGYTF.

CDR3 DNA: TGCGCCAGCAGCTCGGAGGGACAGGGCCTCTATGGCTACACCTTC. This gives the protein CASSSEGQGLYGYTF. J is TRBJ1-2 and V is TRBV5-1; TRBD1 matches at 9 bases. The CDR3 contains 15 residues. V gave up 3 bases and J gave up 4 bases; unmatched junction bases: 7. Germline values: CDR1 SGHRS, CDR2 YFSETQ.

This clone was found a few times. The rearrangement links TRBV27 to TRBJ2-7; no reliable D call. Germline V CDR1 and CDR2: MNHEY, SMNVEV (reference sequence). This CDR3 spans 14 amino acids. The V gene lost 5 bases and the J gene lost 2 bases, with 13 bases spanning the gap. The CDR3 nucleotides read TGTGCCAGCAGTCCCCTCGATCTGACCTACGAGCAGTACTTC. Protein: CASSPLDLTYEQYF.

V and J are TRBV18 and TRBJ1-2; D remains unclear. Germline V CDR1 and CDR2: KGHSH, LQKENI. Trimming cost V 3 bases and J 3 bases, with 11 bases left between them. The CDR3 runs 14 residues. The CDR3 loop is CASSPVQVDYGYTF. In DNA form, the CDR3 reads TGTGCCAGCTCACCGGTCCAGGTGGACTATGGCTACACCTTC. Drawing the rest from reference TRBV18 and TRBJ1-2, the complete variable domain is NAGVMQNPRHLVRRRGQEARLRCSPMKGHSHVYWYRQLPEEGLKFMVYLQKENIIDESGMPKERFSAEFPKEGPSILRIQQVVRGDSAAYFCASSPVQVDYGYTFGSGTRLTVV.

The V call is TRBV29-1, the J call TRBJ1-1, with 7 positions matching TRBD1. Germline-derived CDR1 and CDR2 are SQVTM and ANQGSEA. The junction had 8 bases not matched to a gene; V was cut back by 4 bases and J by 6 bases. This CDR3 spans 13 amino acids. The CDR3: CSVVGQAVAEAFF. For the CDR3, the DNA is TGCAGCGTTGTAGGACAGGCAGTCGCTGAAGCTTTCTTT.

The J gene is TRBJ2-2, the V gene TRBV5-1, with D possibly TRBD2 on 5 matching bases. The germline gives CDR1 SGHRS, CDR2 YFSETQ. This CDR3 comprises 15 residues. The V gene lost 1 base and the J gene lost 1 base, with 8 bases spanning the gap. The CDR3 DNA reads TGCGCCAGCAGCTTGTACGGGGTGAACACCGGGGAGCTGTTTTTT. It yields the protein CASSLYGVNTGELFF.

The DNA of the CDR3 is TGCAGCGCCGCACAGCAGGAGACCCAGTACTTC. Its translation: CSAAQQETQYF. This chain links TRBV29-1 with TRBJ2-5, with D hard to call. The V end was cut by 7 bases, the J end by 5 bases, with 11 bases between. CDR3 size: 11 residues. Looked up from germline, CDR1 is SQVTM and CDR2 is ANQGSEA.

This rearrangement joins TRBV25-1 to TRBJ1-2, with D possibly being TRBD1 (5 bases). The CDR3 is 12 amino acids. Germline loops: CDR1 MGHDK, CDR2 SYGVNS. V gave up 1 base and J gave up 6 bases, with 6 bases separating them. In DNA, the CDR3 is TGTGCCAGCAGTGAATGGGGGAATGGCTACACCTTC. Protein sequence: CASSEWGNGYTF.

The rearrangement uses TRBV29-1 and TRBJ1-1; unclear D gene. Germline V lookup: CDR1 SQVTM, CDR2 ANQGSEA. CDR3 length: 11 residues. The V and J ends lost 2 bases and 11 bases respectively, with 12 bases between them. CDR3 amino acids: CSVEQGSGAFF. CDR3 in DNA: TGCAGCGTTGAACAAGGGAGCGGTGCTTTCTTT.

This clone was found a few times. At the DNA level, this CDR3 is encoded by other sequences in the same sample as well. This chain connects TRBV5-1 to TRBJ2-7; the D is unclear. In germline, CDR1 is SGHRS, CDR2 YFSETQ. This CDR3 comprises 13 residues. With 0 bases removed from V and 1 base from J, the gap between germline ends came to 5 bases. The CDR3: CASSLARSYEQYF. CDR3 coding DNA: TGCGCCAGCAGCTTGGCCCGGTCCTACGAGCAGTACTTC.

The table lists this clone with a few counts. The CDR3 loop is CASSIYETGLYSGYTF. DNA of the CDR3: TGTGCCAGTAGTATATACGAGACAGGCCTCTACAGTGGCTACACCTTC. The chain is built from TRBV19 and TRBJ1-2; TRBD1 is a possible D gene (6 bases). V was shortened by 2 bases and J by 7 bases, with 20 bases between the two germline ends. The CDR3 sequence is 16 residues long. Germline V gene lookup returns CDR1 LNHDA and CDR2 SQIVND (reference sequence).

This clone was counted only a few times. This sequence joins TRBV4-3 and TRBJ2-1, with a possible D match to TRBD2 (6 bases). Trimming took off 0 bases at V and 9 bases at J, with 12 bases between the two ends. The CDR3 has 14 amino acids. The V gene's germline CDR1 is LGHNA and CDR2 YSLEER. CDR3 DNA sequence: TGCGCCAGCAGCCAAGATAGGGCGGGGAGTGAGCAGTTCTTC. Translation gives CASSQDRAGSEQFF.